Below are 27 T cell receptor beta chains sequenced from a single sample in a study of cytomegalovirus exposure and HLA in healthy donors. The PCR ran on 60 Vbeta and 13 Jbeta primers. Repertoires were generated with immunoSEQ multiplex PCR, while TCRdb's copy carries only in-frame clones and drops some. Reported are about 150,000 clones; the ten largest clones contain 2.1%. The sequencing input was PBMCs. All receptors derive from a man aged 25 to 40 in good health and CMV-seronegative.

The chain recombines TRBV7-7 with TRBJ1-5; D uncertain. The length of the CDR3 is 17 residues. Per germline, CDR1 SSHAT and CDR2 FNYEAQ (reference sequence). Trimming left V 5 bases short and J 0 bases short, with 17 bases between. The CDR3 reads CASSPNPRGSSNQPQHF. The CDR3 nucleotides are TGTGCCAGCAGCCCGAACCCAAGAGGCAGTAGCAATCAGCCCCAGCATTTT.

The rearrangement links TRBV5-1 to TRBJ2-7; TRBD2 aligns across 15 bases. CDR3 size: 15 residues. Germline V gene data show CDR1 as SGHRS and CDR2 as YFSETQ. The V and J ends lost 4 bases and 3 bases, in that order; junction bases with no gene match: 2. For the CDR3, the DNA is TGCGCCAGCAGCCAGGGACTAGCGGGAGGCTACGAGCAGTACTTC. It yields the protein CASSQGLAGGYEQYF.

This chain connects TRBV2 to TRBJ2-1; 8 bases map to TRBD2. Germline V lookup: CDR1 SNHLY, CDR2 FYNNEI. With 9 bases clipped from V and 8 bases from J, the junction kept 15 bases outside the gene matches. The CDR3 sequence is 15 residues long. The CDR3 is CASSPSGLGGDEQFF. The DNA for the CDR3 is TGTGCCAGTTCTCCTTCGGGACTAGGAGGGGATGAGCAGTTCTTC.

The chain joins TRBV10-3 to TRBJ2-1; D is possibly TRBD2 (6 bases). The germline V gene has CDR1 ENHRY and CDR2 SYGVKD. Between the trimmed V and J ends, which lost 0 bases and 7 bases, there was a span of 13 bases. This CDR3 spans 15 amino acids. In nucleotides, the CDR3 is TGTGCCATCAGTGAGTCGCCGGGAGTATCAAATGAGCAGTTCTTC. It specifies CAISESPGVSNEQFF.

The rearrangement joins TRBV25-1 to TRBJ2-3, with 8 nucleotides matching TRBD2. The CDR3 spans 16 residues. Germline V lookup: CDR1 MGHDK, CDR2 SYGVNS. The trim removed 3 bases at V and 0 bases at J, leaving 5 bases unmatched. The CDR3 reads CASSDVSGRSTDTQYF. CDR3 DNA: TGTGCCAGCAGTGACGTAAGCGGGAGAAGCACAGATACGCAGTATTTT.

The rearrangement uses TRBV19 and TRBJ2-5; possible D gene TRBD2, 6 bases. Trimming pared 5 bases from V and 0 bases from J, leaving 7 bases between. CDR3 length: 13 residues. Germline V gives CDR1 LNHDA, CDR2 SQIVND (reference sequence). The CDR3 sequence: CASSAGHQETQYF. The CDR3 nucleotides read TGTGCCAGTAGTGCGGGACACCAAGAGACCCAGTACTTC.

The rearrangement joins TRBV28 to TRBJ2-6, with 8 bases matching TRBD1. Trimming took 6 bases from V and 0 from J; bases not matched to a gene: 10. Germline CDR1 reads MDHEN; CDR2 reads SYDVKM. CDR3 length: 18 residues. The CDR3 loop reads CASSHRTGTSSGANVLTF. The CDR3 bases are TGTGCCAGCAGCCATCGGACAGGGACGAGCTCTGGGGCCAACGTCCTGACTTTC.

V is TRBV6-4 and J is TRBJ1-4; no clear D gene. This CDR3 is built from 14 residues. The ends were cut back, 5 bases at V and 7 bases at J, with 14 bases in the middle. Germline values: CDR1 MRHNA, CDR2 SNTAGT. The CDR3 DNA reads TGTGCCAGCAGTAATCGAGGCGCGGGTGAAAAACTGTTTTTT. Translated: CASSNRGAGEKLFF.

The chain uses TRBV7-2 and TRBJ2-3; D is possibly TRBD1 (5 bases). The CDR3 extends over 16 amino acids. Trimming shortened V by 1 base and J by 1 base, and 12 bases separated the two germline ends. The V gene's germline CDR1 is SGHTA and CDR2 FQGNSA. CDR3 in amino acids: CASSLGGRAGTDTQYF. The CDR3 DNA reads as TGTGCCAGCAGCTTAGGGGGCAGGGCGGGCACAGATACGCAGTATTTT.

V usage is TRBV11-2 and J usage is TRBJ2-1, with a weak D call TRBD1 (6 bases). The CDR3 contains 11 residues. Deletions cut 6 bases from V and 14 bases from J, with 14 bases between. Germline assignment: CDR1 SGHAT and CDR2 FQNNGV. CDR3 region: CASSSGPGEFF. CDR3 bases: TGTGCCAGCAGTTCTGGACCAGGGGAGTTCTTC.

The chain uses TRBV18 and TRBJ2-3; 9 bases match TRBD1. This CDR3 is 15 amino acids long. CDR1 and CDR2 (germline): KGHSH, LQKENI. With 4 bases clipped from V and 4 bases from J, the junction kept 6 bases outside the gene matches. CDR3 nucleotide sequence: TGTGCCAGCTCACAACAACAGGGGGCGGCAGATACGCAGTATTTT. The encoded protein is CASSQQQGAADTQYF.

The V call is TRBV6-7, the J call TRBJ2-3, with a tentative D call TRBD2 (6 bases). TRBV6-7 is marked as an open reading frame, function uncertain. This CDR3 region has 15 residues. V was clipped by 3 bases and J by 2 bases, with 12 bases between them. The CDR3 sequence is CASSYNAGLTDTQYF. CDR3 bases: TGTGCCAGCAGTTATAACGCGGGGCTCACAGATACGCAGTATTTT.

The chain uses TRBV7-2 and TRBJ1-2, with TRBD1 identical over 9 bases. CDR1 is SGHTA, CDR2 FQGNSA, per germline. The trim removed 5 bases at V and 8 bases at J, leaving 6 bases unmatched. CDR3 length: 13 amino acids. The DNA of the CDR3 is TGTGCCAGCAGCCAACAGGGGGCGAAAGGCTACACCTTC. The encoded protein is CASSQQGAKGYTF. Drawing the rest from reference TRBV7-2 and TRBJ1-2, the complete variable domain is GAGVSQSPSNKVTEKGKDVELRCDPISGHTALYWYRQSLGQGLEFLIYFQGNSAPDKSGLPSDRFSAERTGGSVSTLTIQRTQQEDSAVYLCASSQQGAKGYTFGSGTRLTVV.

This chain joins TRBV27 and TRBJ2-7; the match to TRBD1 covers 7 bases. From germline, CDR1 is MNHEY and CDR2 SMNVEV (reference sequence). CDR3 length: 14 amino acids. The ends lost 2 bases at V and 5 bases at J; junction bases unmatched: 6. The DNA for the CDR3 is TGTGCCAGCAGTTTAACAGGGGTAAAGAACGAGCAGTACTTC. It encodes CASSLTGVKNEQYF.

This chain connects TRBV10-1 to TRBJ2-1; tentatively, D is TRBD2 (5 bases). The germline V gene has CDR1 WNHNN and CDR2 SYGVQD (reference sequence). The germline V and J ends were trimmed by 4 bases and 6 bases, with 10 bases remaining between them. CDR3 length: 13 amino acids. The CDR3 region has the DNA TGCGCCAGCAGTGTTGAGCGGAGCAATGAGCAGTTCTTC. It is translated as CASSVERSNEQFF.

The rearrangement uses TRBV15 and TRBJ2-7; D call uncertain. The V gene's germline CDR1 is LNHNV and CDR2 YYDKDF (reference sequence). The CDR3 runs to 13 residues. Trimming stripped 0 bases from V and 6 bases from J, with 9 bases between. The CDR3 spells CATSRDLGGEQYF. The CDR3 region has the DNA TGTGCCACCAGCAGAGATCTAGGCGGCGAGCAGTACTTC. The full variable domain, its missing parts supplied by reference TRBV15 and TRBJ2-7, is DAMVIQNPRYQVTQFGKPVTLSCSQTLNHNVMYWYQQKSSQAPKLLFHYYDKDFNNEADTPDNFQSRRPNTSFCFLDIRSPGLGDTAMYLCATSRDLGGEQYFGPGTRLTVT.

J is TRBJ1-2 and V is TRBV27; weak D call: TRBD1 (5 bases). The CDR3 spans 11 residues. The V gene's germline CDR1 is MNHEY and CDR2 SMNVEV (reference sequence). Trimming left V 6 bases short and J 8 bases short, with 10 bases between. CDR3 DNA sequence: TGTGCCAGCAGCCAGGGAAGCGGCTACACCTTC. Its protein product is CASSQGSGYTF.

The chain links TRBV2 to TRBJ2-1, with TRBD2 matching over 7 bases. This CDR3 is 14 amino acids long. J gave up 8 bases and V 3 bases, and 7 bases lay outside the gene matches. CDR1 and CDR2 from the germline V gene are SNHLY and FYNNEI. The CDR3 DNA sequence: TGTGCCAGCAGTGATGGCGGGAGTCCCCATGAGCAGTTCTTC. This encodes CASSDGGSPHEQFF.

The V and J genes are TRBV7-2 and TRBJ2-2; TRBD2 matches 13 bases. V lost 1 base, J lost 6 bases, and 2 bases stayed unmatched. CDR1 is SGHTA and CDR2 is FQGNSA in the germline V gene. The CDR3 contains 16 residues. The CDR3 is CASSLVLAGGPGELFF. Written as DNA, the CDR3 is TGTGCCAGCAGCTTAGTACTAGCGGGAGGGCCCGGGGAGCTGTTTTTT. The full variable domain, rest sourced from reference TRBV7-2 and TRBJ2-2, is GAGVSQSPSNKVTEKGKDVELRCDPISGHTALYWYRQSLGQGLEFLIYFQGNSAPDKSGLPSDRFSAERTGGSVSTLTIQRTQQEDSAVYLCASSLVLAGGPGELFFGEGSRLTVL.

Here the CDR3 DNA reads TGTGCCAGTAGTATAAAACAAGAAGCTTTCTTT. Its protein product is CASSIKQEAFF. V and J are TRBV19 and TRBJ1-1; D is undetermined. The CDR3 is 11 residues long. V lost 2 bases to trimming and J lost 8 bases, with 6 bases between them. The germline V gene encodes CDR1 LNHDA and CDR2 SQIVND (reference sequence).

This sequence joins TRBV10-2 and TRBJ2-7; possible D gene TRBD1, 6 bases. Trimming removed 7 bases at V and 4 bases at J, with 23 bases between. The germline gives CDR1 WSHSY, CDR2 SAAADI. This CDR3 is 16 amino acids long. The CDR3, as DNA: TGCGCCAGCACTGGATTCGAACGGGACAATCAGTACGAGCAGTACTTC. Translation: CASTGFERDNQYEQYF.

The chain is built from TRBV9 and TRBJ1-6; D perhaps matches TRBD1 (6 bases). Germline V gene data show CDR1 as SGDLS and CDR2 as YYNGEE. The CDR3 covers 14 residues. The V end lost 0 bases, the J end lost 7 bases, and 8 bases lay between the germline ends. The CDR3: CASSVAQGNSPLHF. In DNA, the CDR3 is TGTGCCAGCAGCGTAGCCCAGGGGAATTCACCCCTCCACTTT.

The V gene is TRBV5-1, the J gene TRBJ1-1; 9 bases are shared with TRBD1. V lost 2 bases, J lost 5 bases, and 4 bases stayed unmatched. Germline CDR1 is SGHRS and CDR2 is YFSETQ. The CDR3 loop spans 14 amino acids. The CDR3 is CASSFQGTGTEAFF. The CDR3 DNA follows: TGCGCCAGCAGCTTCCAAGGGACAGGGACTGAAGCTTTCTTT.

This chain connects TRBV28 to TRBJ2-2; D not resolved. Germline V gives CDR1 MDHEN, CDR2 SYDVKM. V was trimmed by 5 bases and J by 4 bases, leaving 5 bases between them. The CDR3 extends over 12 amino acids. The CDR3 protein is CASSIRTGELFF. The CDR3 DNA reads TGTGCCAGCAGTATCCGCACCGGGGAGCTGTTTTTT.

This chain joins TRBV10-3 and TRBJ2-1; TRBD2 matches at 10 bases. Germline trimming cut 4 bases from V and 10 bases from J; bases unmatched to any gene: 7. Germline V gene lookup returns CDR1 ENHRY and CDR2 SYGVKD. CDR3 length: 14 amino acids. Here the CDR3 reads CAISVSGRADEQFF. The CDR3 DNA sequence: TGTGCCATCAGTGTAAGCGGGAGGGCCGACGAGCAGTTCTTC.

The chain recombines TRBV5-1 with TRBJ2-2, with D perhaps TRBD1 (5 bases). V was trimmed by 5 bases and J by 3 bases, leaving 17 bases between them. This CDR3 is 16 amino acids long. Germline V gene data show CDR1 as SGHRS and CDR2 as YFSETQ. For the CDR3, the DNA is TGCGCCAGCAGGGTCGTAGGGGATACTTACACCGGGGAGCTGTTTTTT. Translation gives CASRVVGDTYTGELFF.

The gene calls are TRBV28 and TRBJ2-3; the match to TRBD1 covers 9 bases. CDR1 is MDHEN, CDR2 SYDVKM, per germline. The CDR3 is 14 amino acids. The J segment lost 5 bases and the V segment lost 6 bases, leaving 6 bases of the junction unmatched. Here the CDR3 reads CASSRGDREDTQYF. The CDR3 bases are TGTGCCAGCAGCCGGGGGGACAGGGAAGATACGCAGTATTTT.